What follows are 28 T cell receptor beta chains derived from one specimen sequenced in a study of T cell repertoires in cytomegalovirus infection. TCRdb re-called the reads with MiXCR, one entry per CDR3 protein. The sample includes about 770,000 distinct CDR3 sequences, 25% to 35% of them seen just once. These receptors lack a known antigen. Sequenced here: cultured CD8+ T cells from PBMCs, sampled from culture after CMV antigen stimulation. These receptors came from a human donor in good health (CMV status not recorded). Some clones in this sample may be carry-over from other donors' samples.

The rearrangement joins TRBV9 to TRBJ1-3; D is ambiguous. Trimming pared 0 bases from V and 2 bases from J, leaving 9 bases between. CDR1 is SGDLS and CDR2 is YYNGEE in the germline V gene. This CDR3 region has 15 residues. CDR3 DNA sequence: TGTGCCAGCAGCGTAGTTTCGGGAGCTGGAAACACCATATATTTT. It encodes CASSVVSGAGNTIYF. The entire variable domain, with the rest obtained from reference TRBV9 and TRBJ1-3, is as follows: DSGVTQTPKHLITATGQRVTLRCSPRSGDLSVYWYQQSLDQGLQFLIQYYNGEERAKGNILERFSAQQFPDLHSELNLSSLELGDSALYFCASSVVSGAGNTIYFGEGSWLTVV.

V and J are TRBV27 and TRBJ2-3; TRBD1 matches at 7 bases. The CDR3 consists of 15 residues. Germline trimming cut 6 bases from V and 1 base from J; bases unmatched to any gene: 7. Germline loops: CDR1 MNHEY, CDR2 SMNVEV (reference sequence). The CDR3, as DNA: TGTGCCAGCAGCGAACAGGGGCCGGGCACAGATACGCAGTATTTT. Its translation: CASSEQGPGTDTQYF.

CDR3 coding DNA: TGTGCCAGCGTAAGGTCCCCTGAAGCTTTCTTT. It specifies CASVRSPEAFF. The chain carries TRBV12-3 or TRBV12-4 and TRBJ1-1; the D is unclear. This CDR3 spans 11 amino acids. Trimming removed 8 bases from V and 6 bases from J, with 10 bases in between.

This clonotype came up many times. V usage is TRBV27 and J usage is TRBJ2-2; D unresolved. Germline values: CDR1 MNHEY, CDR2 SMNVEV (reference sequence). Trimming shortened V by 5 bases and J by 4 bases, and 5 bases separated the two germline ends. This CDR3 has 12 amino acids. CDR3: CASSPITGELFF. The DNA for the CDR3 is TGTGCCAGCAGTCCCATCACCGGGGAGCTGTTTTTT.

This clonotype turned up a few times. This chain links TRBV7-9 with TRBJ2-1; 9 nucleotides line up with TRBD2. Trimming at V came to 3 bases and at J to 8 bases, leaving 8 bases not matched to a gene. Per the germline V gene, CDR1 is SEHNR and CDR2 is FQNEAQ (reference sequence). This CDR3 is 15 amino acids long. This CDR3 is CASSLKAGGPDEQFF. The CDR3 nucleotides are TGTGCCAGCAGCTTGAAAGCGGGGGGCCCCGATGAGCAGTTCTTC.

In this sample, this clonotype turned up a few times. The chain joins TRBV6-1 to TRBJ2-1; TRBD2 matches at 11 bases. Germline V gene lookup returns CDR1 MNHNS and CDR2 SASEGT. This CDR3 contains 15 residues. The V and J ends lost 1 base and 10 bases, in that order; junction bases with no gene match: 6. The DNA of the CDR3 is TGTGCCAGCAGTGAAGAAATAGCGGGGGGGCGAGAGCAGTTCTTC. This gives the protein CASSEEIAGGREQFF.

This clonotype occurred a few times. The chain couples TRBV5-5 to TRBJ1-5; 7 bases line up with TRBD1. The CDR3 length is 15 residues. Germline V gene data show CDR1 as SGHKS and CDR2 as YYEKEE (reference sequence). The V and J ends lost 4 bases and 3 bases, in that order; junction bases with no gene match: 7. DNA for the CDR3: TGTGCCAGCAGCATGGGGGACAGCGTCAATCAGCCCCAGCATTTT. This codes for CASSMGDSVNQPQHF. Looking up the rest from reference TRBV5-5 and TRBJ1-5 gives the full variable domain: DAGVTQSPTHLIKTRGQQVTLRCSPISGHKSVSWYQQVLGQGPQFIFQYYEKEERGRGNFPDRFSARQFPNYSSELNVNALLLGDSALYLCASSMGDSVNQPQHFGDGTRLSIL.

The J gene is TRBJ1-2, the V gene TRBV9, with 12 bases fitting TRBD1. Germline loops: CDR1 SGDLS, CDR2 YYNGEE. J gave up 7 bases and V 5 bases, and 12 bases lay outside the gene matches. This CDR3 comprises 16 residues. This chain's CDR3 is CASSGGDRGQDRGYTF. CDR3 nucleotides: TGTGCCAGCAGTGGTGGGGACAGGGGGCAAGATCGTGGCTACACCTTC. The entire variable domain, with the rest obtained from reference TRBV9 and TRBJ1-2, is as follows: DSGVTQTPKHLITATGQRVTLRCSPRSGDLSVYWYQQSLDQGLQFLIQYYNGEERAKGNILERFSAQQFPDLHSELNLSSLELGDSALYFCASSGGDRGQDRGYTFGSGTRLTVV.

This sequence joins TRBV6-5 and TRBJ1-1; D remains unclear. Germline CDR1 reads MNHEY; CDR2 reads SVGAGI. V lost 6 bases and J lost 0, with 17 bases in between. The CDR3 has 16 amino acids. The CDR3 loop reads CASSYQIEGLNTEAFF. CDR3 nucleotides: TGTGCCAGCAGCTACCAGATAGAAGGGTTGAACACTGAAGCTTTCTTT.

The genes are TRBV7-9 and TRBJ1-2; D ambiguous. The CDR3 contains 13 residues. CDR1 is SEHNR and CDR2 is FQNEAQ in the germline V gene (reference sequence). The V and J ends lost 4 bases and 0 bases respectively, with 6 bases between them. In DNA form, the CDR3 reads TGTGCCAGCAGCTGGGCGGCTAACTATGGCTACACCTTC. This codes for CASSWAANYGYTF.

The chain links TRBV19 to TRBJ1-5; a weak D match, TRBD1 (6 bases). This CDR3 is built from 15 residues. Trimming stripped 7 bases from V and 3 bases from J, with 16 bases between. Germline-derived CDR1 and CDR2 are LNHDA and SQIVND (reference sequence). The CDR3 bases are TGTGCCAGTACCCCTACAGGGATCTACAATCAGCCCCAGCATTTT. This codes for CASTPTGIYNQPQHF.

This chain links TRBV6-8 with TRBJ1-6; D perhaps matches TRBD1 (6 bases). The germline CDR1 and CDR2 sequences are MNHGY and SAAAGT. Trimming left V 4 bases short and J 7 bases short, with 14 bases between. The CDR3 runs to 15 residues. CDR3 coding DNA: TGTGCCAGCAGTTCGAAGGGACAAGGGAATTCACCCCTCCACTTT. Translating it yields CASSSKGQGNSPLHF.

The chain recombines TRBV2 with TRBJ2-3; 7 bases are a match to TRBD2. V was pared by 2 bases and J by 6 bases, with 5 bases of the junction left unmatched. Per the germline V gene, CDR1 is SNHLY and CDR2 is FYNNEI. This CDR3 contains 14 residues. Written as DNA, the CDR3 is TGTGCCAGCAGTGAAAGCGGGGCTGGGGATACGCAGTATTTT. It encodes CASSESGAGDTQYF.

Only a few counts were recorded for this clonotype. The V call is TRBV6-5, the J call TRBJ1-6; TRBD1 matches at 9 bases. V was pared by 4 bases and J by 3 bases, with 10 bases of the junction left unmatched. The CDR3 extends over 18 amino acids. Germline V gene lookup returns CDR1 MNHEY and CDR2 SVGAGI. This CDR3 is CASSSGTGTMGYNSPLHF. In DNA, the CDR3 is TGTGCCAGCAGTTCTGGGACAGGGACAATGGGCTATAATTCACCCCTCCACTTT.

The chain is built from TRBV12-3 or TRBV12-4 and TRBJ2-7, with 7 bases that match TRBD2. J lost 5 bases, V lost 0 bases, and 7 bases had no gene match. This CDR3 is 15 amino acids long. The CDR3 DNA sequence: TGTGCCAGCAGTTTAGCACCCGGGGGACTAAACGAGCAGTACTTC. Its protein is CASSLAPGGLNEQYF.

The chain joins TRBV5-1 to TRBJ2-7, with D unresolved. Trimming pared 0 bases from V and 0 bases from J, leaving 13 bases between. This CDR3 region has 16 residues. Germline V CDR1 and CDR2: SGHRS, YFSETQ. The CDR3 region has the DNA TGCGCCAGCAGCTTGGATGCCGAGACTCACTCCTACGAGCAGTACTTC. It yields the protein CASSLDAETHSYEQYF.

This clonotype was seen ten or more times. The chain combines TRBV7-9 with TRBJ2-3, with D perhaps given as TRBD1 or TRBD2 (5 bases each). V shed 3 bases and J shed 3 bases, with 10 bases lying between them. CDR3 size: 14 residues. Germline V gene lookup returns CDR1 SEHNR and CDR2 FQNEAQ (reference sequence). In DNA form, the CDR3 reads TGTGCCAGCAGCTTTGGGGGTATAACAGATACGCAGTATTTT. Amino acids: CASSFGGITDTQYF. The entire variable domain, with the rest obtained from reference TRBV7-9 and TRBJ2-3, is as follows: DTGVSQNPRHKITKRGQNVTFRCDPISEHNRLYWYRQTLGQGPEFLTYFQNEAQLEKSRLLSDRFSAERPKGSFSTLEIQRTEQGDSAMYLCASSFGGITDTQYFGPGTRLTVL.

This clonotype turned up a few times. The V and J genes are TRBV9 and TRBJ1-1; a possible D gene is TRBD1 (6 bases). V dropped 5 bases and J dropped 1 base, with 18 bases sitting between them. Germline CDR1 is SGDLS and CDR2 is YYNGEE. CDR3 length: 16 residues. In DNA form, the CDR3 reads TGTGCCAGCAGAGCTGTGTGGGACAACAGGAACACTGAAGCTTTCTTT. This sequence encodes CASRAVWDNRNTEAFF.

The chain is built from TRBV11-1 and TRBJ2-1; 7 positions match TRBD2. Germline lookup yields CDR1 SGHAT and CDR2 FQDESV (reference sequence). The CDR3 covers 16 residues. V gave up 5 bases and J gave up 7 bases; unmatched junction bases: 14. CDR3: CASSAVVRGLRNEQFF. CDR3 coding DNA: TGTGCCAGCAGCGCAGTGGTGCGGGGGTTGAGGAATGAGCAGTTCTTC.

This clonotype was found a few times. The chain has TRBV7-8 and TRBJ2-3, with TRBD1 as a possible D gene (6 bases). The CDR3 totals 15 residues. In germline, CDR1 is SGHVS, CDR2 FQNEAQ. The V and J ends lost 1 base and 2 bases respectively, with 10 bases between them. The CDR3, as DNA: TGTGCCAGCAGCTTAGGGACAGTTTACACAGATACGCAGTATTTT. The encoded protein is CASSLGTVYTDTQYF. The whole variable domain, remainder taken from reference TRBV7-8 and TRBJ2-3, is GAGVSQSPRYKVAKRGQDVALRCDPISGHVSLFWYQQALGQGPEFLTYFQNEAQLDKSGLPSDRFFAERPEGSVSTLKIQRTQQEDSAVYLCASSLGTVYTDTQYFGPGTRLTVL.

This clonotype turned up a few times. The chain recombines TRBV4-1 with TRBJ2-1, with D perhaps matching TRBD1 or TRBD2 (5 bases each). Germline V gene data show CDR1 as MGHRA and CDR2 as YSYEKL. CDR3 size: 15 residues. V gave up 1 base and J gave up 4 bases, with 11 bases separating them. Here the CDR3 reads CASSQAGTEYNEQFF. CDR3 bases: TGCGCCAGCAGCCAAGCCGGGACGGAGTACAATGAGCAGTTCTTC.

The rearrangement uses TRBV7-9 and TRBJ1-2, with D possibly being TRBD1 (5 bases). V lost 5 bases and J lost 8, with 12 bases in between. The CDR3 loop spans 12 amino acids. Looked up from germline, CDR1 is SEHNR and CDR2 is FQNEAQ (reference sequence). The CDR3 coding sequence is TGTGCCAGCAGCCGTCAGGGAGAGGGCTACACCTTC. Protein product: CASSRQGEGYTF.

The chain joins TRBV12-3 or TRBV12-4 to TRBJ1-1, with D maybe TRBD1 (5 bases). The CDR3 is 14 amino acids. Trimming left V 6 bases short and J 4 bases short, with 15 bases between. CDR3 coding DNA: TGTGCCAGCAGCCCCCTTTACGGGGCCACTGAAGCTTTCTTT. Translation gives CASSPLYGATEAFF.

This clonotype was seen many times. J is TRBJ1-2 and V is TRBV28, with a tentative D call TRBD1 (6 bases). CDR3 length: 14 residues. Germline lookup yields CDR1 MDHEN and CDR2 SYDVKM. Trimming stripped 2 bases from V and 3 bases from J, with 10 bases between. The DNA for the CDR3 is TGTGCCAGCAGTTTAGCAGGGGATGACTATGGCTACACCTTC. It specifies CASSLAGDDYGYTF.

The CDR3 loop is CASSFILENTGELFF. The CDR3 nucleotides are TGTGCCAGCAGCTTCATACTAGAGAACACCGGGGAGCTGTTTTTT. The chain joins TRBV7-9 to TRBJ2-2; the D gene is possibly TRBD2 (5 bases). The CDR3 extends over 15 amino acids. Germline V CDR1 and CDR2: SEHNR, FQNEAQ (reference sequence). V lost 3 bases and J lost 1, with 9 bases in between.

This clonotype was counted many times. The CDR3 loop reads CASSLDREPPFNTGELFF. The CDR3 DNA reads TGTGCCAGCAGCTTGGACAGGGAGCCACCTTTTAACACCGGGGAGCTGTTTTTT. The genes are TRBV7-6 and TRBJ2-2; 8 nucleotides match TRBD1. The V and J ends lost 3 bases and 2 bases, in that order; junction bases with no gene match: 11. CDR3 size: 18 residues. CDR1 SGHVS and CDR2 FNYEAQ come from the germline V gene. Combining the CDR3 with reference TRBV7-6 and TRBJ2-2 gives the whole variable domain GAGVSQSPRYKVTKRGQDVALRCDPISGHVSLYWYRQALGQGPEFLTYFNYEAQQDKSGLPNDRFSAERPEGSISTLTIQRTEQRDSAMYRCASSLDREPPFNTGELFFGEGSRLTVL.

The chain combines TRBV6-1 with TRBJ2-7; D may match TRBD1 or TRBD2 (5 bases each). CDR1 MNHNS and CDR2 SASEGT come from the germline V gene. The V end was cut by 6 bases, the J end by 5 bases, with 14 bases between. This CDR3 region has 13 residues. CDR3: CASSQRGRHEQYV. The CDR3 nucleotides read TGTGCCAGCAGCCAACGGGGCCGCCACGAGCAGTACGTC.

The table lists this clonotype with a count of one. The rearrangement joins TRBV2 to TRBJ1-4; no firm D call. The CDR3 spans 13 residues. CDR1 and CDR2 (germline): SNHLY, FYNNEI. V was shortened by 7 bases and J by 4 bases, with 10 bases between the two germline ends. The chain's CDR3 is CASTGLNNEKLFF. As DNA, the CDR3 is TGTGCCAGCACCGGGCTAAATAATGAAAAACTGTTTTTT.